Listed below are T cell receptor beta chains from one sample, sequenced in a study of T cells after yellow fever vaccination. TCRdb re-called the 5' RACE reads with MiXCR, one entry per CDR3 protein. The sample has around 250,000 distinct CDR3 sequences, roughly 5.6% seen once. The source was CD4+ T cells sorted from PBMCs, collected on the day of the yellow fever booster vaccination. Receptors were obtained from a man aged 18 to 30 who received the YFV17D yellow fever vaccine. The CDR3 runs from the conserved cysteine through the conserved F or W. The order of the fields is CDR3 protein, CDR3 DNA, D gene, V gene, clone size, J gene. D genes are given only for firm matches. Clone size appears in some rows only: once, few, many, or a class for an expanded clone.

CASSLRTELSYGYTF | TGTGCCAGCAGCTTAAGGACAGAATTGAGCTATGGCTACACCTTC | . | TRBV9 | few | TRBJ1-2
CASSLRDWTPETQYF | TGTGCCAGCAGCTTGAGGGACTGGACTCCGGAGACCCAGTACTTC | . | TRBV5-5 | few | TRBJ2-5
CSAVQGNNQPQHF | TGCAGTGCCGTACAGGGGAACAATCAGCCCCAGCATTTT | TRBD1 | TRBV20-1 | few | TRBJ1-5
CASSQDRIEQFF | TGCGCCAGCAGCCAAGATCGAATAGAGCAGTTCTTC | . | TRBV4-3 | . | TRBJ2-1
CASSLAPQSDTQYF | TGTGCCAGCAGCTTAGCACCTCAGTCCGATACGCAGTATTTT | . | TRBV11-1 | many | TRBJ2-3
CASNLGGSNTGELFF | TGTGCCAGCAATCTCGGAGGTTCAAACACCGGGGAGCTGTTTTTT | . | TRBV6-2/TRBV6-3 | . | TRBJ2-2
CASSLSPWIAGAPSTGELFF | TGTGCCAGCAGTCTCTCCCCGTGGATAGCGGGGGCTCCGAGCACCGGGGAGCTGTTTTTT | TRBD2 | TRBV28 | many | TRBJ2-2
CASSFVGMAEKLFF | TGTGCCAGCAGTTTTGTGGGGATGGCTGAAAAACTGTTTTTT | . | TRBV12-3/TRBV12-4 | few | TRBJ1-4
CASSWGTGQETQYF | TGCGCCAGCAGCTGGGGGACAGGGCAAGAGACCCAGTACTTC | TRBD1 | TRBV5-1 | few | TRBJ2-5
CASSSDTGAQYF | TGTGCCAGCAGTTCGGACACAGGAGCCCAGTACTTC | . | TRBV6-5 | many | TRBJ2-5
CASSATSGTDTQYF | TGTGCCAGCAGCGCGACTAGCGGCACAGATACGCAGTATTTT | TRBD2 | TRBV9 | many | TRBJ2-3
CASSDSLRAGRGNQPQHF | TGTGCCAGCAGTGATAGCTTGCGAGCGGGGCGCGGCAATCAGCCCCAGCATTTT | . | TRBV6-1 | few | TRBJ1-5
CASTTTGTSSLYNEQFF | TGTGCCAGCACTACGACAGGCACCTCCTCTCTATACAATGAGCAGTTCTTC | . | TRBV6-6 | many | TRBJ2-1
CASSYSGPQGVYTEAFF | TGTGCCAGCAGTTACTCGGGCCCCCAGGGGGTATACACTGAAGCTTTCTTT | TRBD1 | TRBV6-5 | many | TRBJ1-1
CASSPPGGFNTEAFF | TGTGCCAGCTCACCACCCGGGGGATTTAACACTGAAGCTTTCTTT | . | TRBV18 | many | TRBJ1-1
CASSEPQGAHGYTF | TGTGCCAGCAGCGAACCCCAGGGGGCTCATGGCTACACCTTC | TRBD1 | TRBV12-3/TRBV12-4 | many | TRBJ1-2
CSAQRTPNTEAFF | TGCAGTGCCCAAAGGACACCGAACACTGAAGCTTTCTTT | . | TRBV20-1 | . | TRBJ1-1
CASTPPGGRSANYGYTF | TGTGCCAGCACCCCCCCGGGGGGGAGATCGGCTAACTATGGCTACACCTTC | . | TRBV7-2 | few | TRBJ1-2
CASSLQGVEKLFF | TGTGCCAGCAGCTTACAGGGGGTTGAAAAACTGTTTTTT | TRBD1 | TRBV7-2 | many | TRBJ1-4
CASSTEVWSGELFF | TGTGCCAGCAGCACAGAGGTATGGTCAGGGGAGCTGTTTTTT | . | TRBV9 | . | TRBJ2-2
CASSQPGTAPSGYTF | TGCGCCAGCAGCCAACCCGGGACAGCCCCTTCTGGCTACACCTTC | TRBD1 | TRBV4-3 | many | TRBJ1-2
CASSEVEGGYTF | TGTGCCAGCAGTGAAGTTGAGGGCGGCTACACCTTC | . | TRBV2 | . | TRBJ1-2
CASRDLGGTDTQYF | TGCGCCAGCCGCGACCTGGGGGGCACAGATACGCAGTATTTT | . | TRBV4-1 | . | TRBJ2-3
CSVGGGGGSYNEQFF | TGCAGCGTGGGCGGGGGCGGAGGATCCTACAATGAGCAGTTCTTC | . | TRBV29-1 | . | TRBJ2-1
CASSIVAETNYGYTF | TGTGCCAGTAGTATAGTGGCGGAAACTAACTATGGCTACACCTTC | . | TRBV19 | . | TRBJ1-2
CASSSRGESGGELFF | TGTGCCAGCTCGAGCCGGGGGGAGTCCGGCGGGGAGCTGTTTTTT | TRBD2 | TRBV2 | . | TRBJ2-2
CSVGGAGGSYNEQFF | TGCAGCGTTGGGGGGGCCGGGGGCTCCTACAATGAGCAGTTCTTC | . | TRBV29-1 | many | TRBJ2-1
CASRQASGYNEQFF | TGTGCCAGCAGGCAAGCTAGCGGCTACAATGAGCAGTTCTTC | TRBD2 | TRBV2 | few | TRBJ2-1
CASGGIGSLNSPLHF | TGTGCCAGCGGAGGTATCGGCAGCCTCAATTCACCCCTCCACTTT | . | TRBV25-1 | many | TRBJ1-6
CASSIEGRGWGEQFF | TGTGCCAGTAGTATAGAAGGCAGGGGGTGGGGTGAGCAGTTCTTC | TRBD1 | TRBV19 | . | TRBJ2-1
CASSPGDREYQPQHF | TGTGCCAGCAGCCCCGGGGACAGGGAGTATCAGCCCCAGCATTTT | TRBD1 | TRBV7-2 | few | TRBJ1-5
CASSLSYGSDTQYF | TGTGCCAGCAGCCTCTCCTACGGGTCAGATACGCAGTATTTT | . | TRBV6-2/TRBV6-3 | . | TRBJ2-3
CASSSAPGGYGYTF | TGTGCCAGCAGCTCCGCTCCGGGGGGCTATGGCTACACCTTC | . | TRBV7-3 | many | TRBJ1-2
CASSLTGVAKNIQYF | TGTGCCAGCAGCTTAACAGGAGTAGCCAAAAACATTCAGTACTTC | . | TRBV5-5 | many | TRBJ2-4
CASSQDMEQRDYNEQFF | TGTGCCAGCAGCCAAGATATGGAACAGAGGGATTACAATGAGCAGTTCTTC | . | TRBV3-1 | few | TRBJ2-1
CASSTGTAVRPQHF | TGTGCCAGCAGTACCGGGACGGCTGTAAGGCCCCAGCATTTT | . | TRBV6-5 | few | TRBJ1-5
CASSLAGRRMRGTDTQYF | TGTGCCAGCAGCTTAGCGGGCAGGCGGATGCGAGGCACAGATACGCAGTATTTT | . | TRBV7-2 | many | TRBJ2-3
CASSTPGIYEQYF | TGTGCCAGCAGCACCCCAGGAATCTACGAGCAGTACTTC | . | TRBV5-6 | many | TRBJ2-7
CASRRTSQQETQYF | TGTGCCAGTAGGAGGACTAGCCAACAAGAGACCCAGTACTTC | TRBD2 | TRBV19 | . | TRBJ2-5
CSASTANYGYTF | TGCAGTGCTTCGACAGCTAACTATGGCTACACCTTC | . | TRBV20-1 | many | TRBJ1-2
CASSRGVRGSSYNEQFF | TGTGCCAGCAGCCGAGGGGTCCGGGGAAGCTCCTACAATGAGCAGTTCTTC | . | TRBV12-3/TRBV12-4 | few | TRBJ2-1
CASSQVSRGPAFF | TGCGCCAGCAGCCAAGTTTCGAGGGGGCCTGCTTTCTTT | TRBD1 | TRBV4-1 | . | TRBJ1-1
CSVRGTSADTQYF | TGCAGCGTTCGGGGTACCTCCGCAGATACGCAGTATTTT | . | TRBV29-1 | many | TRBJ2-3
CSAREMSGRHFYSPLHF | TGCAGTGCTAGAGAAATGTCCGGACGGCATTTCTATTCACCCCTCCACTTT | . | TRBV20-1 | few | TRBJ1-6
CASSLVLDFNRGSPLHF | TGTGCCAGCAGCTTAGTTTTGGACTTCAACAGGGGTTCACCCCTCCACTTT | TRBD1 | TRBV7-9 | . | TRBJ1-6
CATSGQRNSPLHF | TGTGCCACCTCGGGACAGAGGAATTCACCCCTCCACTTT | TRBD1 | TRBV7-8 | . | TRBJ1-6
CASSSQPKRGGARGQETQYF | TGTGCCAGCAGCTCCCAGCCCAAGCGGGGGGGCGCAAGGGGGCAAGAGACCCAGTACTTC | TRBD2 | TRBV7-2 | many | TRBJ2-5
CASSLWGRTAYSSTDTQYF | TGTGCCAGCAGCTTATGGGGGAGAACCGCGTATTCTAGCACAGATACGCAGTATTTT | . | TRBV7-2 | . | TRBJ2-3
CASSLAGRNSPLHF | TGTGCCAGCAGTTTAGCCGGGCGGAATTCACCCCTCCACTTT | . | TRBV28 | few | TRBJ1-6
CSARDTGASDEAFF | TGCAGTGCTAGAGATACAGGGGCGAGCGATGAAGCTTTCTTT | TRBD1 | TRBV20-1 | few | TRBJ1-1
CSAGQGIGGEQYF | TGCAGTGCTGGACAGGGTATAGGGGGCGAGCAGTACTTC | TRBD1 | TRBV20-1 | few | TRBJ2-7
CASSLGAAGRYGYTF | TGTGCCAGCAGCTTAGGCGCGGCAGGGAGATATGGCTACACCTTC | . | TRBV7-9 | . | TRBJ1-2
CASSLGGLAGKDTQYF | TGCGCCAGCAGCTTGGGGGGCCTAGCGGGGAAGGATACGCAGTATTTT | TRBD2 | TRBV5-1 | . | TRBJ2-3
CSAHVGGHEEFF | TGCAGTGCTCATGTGGGGGGCCATGAGGAGTTCTTC | . | TRBV20-1 | . | TRBJ2-1
CSARGGGQGLGGYTF | TGCAGTGCTAGAGGGGGGGGACAGGGTTTGGGTGGCTACACCTTC | TRBD1 | TRBV20-1 | . | TRBJ1-2
CASSPFDRPNYGYTF | TGTGCCAGCAGTCCTTTCGACAGGCCTAACTATGGCTACACCTTC | . | TRBV27 | many | TRBJ1-2
CASSLDGTLNTEAFF | TGCGCCAGCAGTCTCGATGGGACACTGAACACTGAAGCTTTCTTT | . | TRBV5-1 | few | TRBJ1-1
CAKGAYSNQPQHF | TGTGCTAAAGGAGCTTATAGCAATCAGCCCCAGCATTTT | . | TRBV11-2 | . | TRBJ1-5
CASSLLRRQETQYF | TGTGCCAGCAGCTTATTACGACGCCAAGAGACCCAGTACTTC | . | TRBV11-2 | few | TRBJ2-5
CASSLAVWNTEAFF | TGCGCCAGCAGCTTGGCGGTTTGGAACACTGAAGCTTTCTTT | . | TRBV5-1 | few | TRBJ1-1